The 16 T cell receptor beta chains below were found in one sample sequenced in a study of blood T cell repertoires in COVID-19. Data came from immunoSEQ multiplex PCR; TCRdb stores just in-frame clones and leaves some out. Of 200,000 or so clones listed, 70% to 90% were seen once; the top ten hold over 2.5%. What was sequenced was peripheral blood. The receptor source for this set is a man in his 60s with acute or convalescent COVID-19.

The chain uses TRBV27 and TRBJ1-4; D may be TRBD1 (6 bases). The CDR3 runs to 13 residues. The V end lost 6 bases, the J end lost 7 bases, and 12 bases lay between the germline ends. Germline CDR1 reads MNHEY; CDR2 reads SMNVEV (reference sequence). CDR3 sequence (DNA): TGTGCCAGCAGCACCGGGACACCTGAAAAACTGTTTTTT. It encodes CASSTGTPEKLFF.

This clone was seen more than once but under ten times. V usage is TRBV3-1 (or the pseudogene TRBV3-2) and J usage is TRBJ1-2, with 8 positions matching TRBD1. Germline lookup yields CDR1 LGHDT and CDR2 YNNKEL (reference sequence). Germline trimming cut 1 base from V and 2 bases from J; bases unmatched to any gene: 9. CDR3 length: 17 residues. DNA of the CDR3: TGTGCCAGCAGCCAAGGTATCGTCAGGGGGCTGAACTATGGCTACACCTTC. Amino acid sequence: CASSQGIVRGLNYGYTF.

The rearrangement uses TRBV4-3 and TRBJ2-7, with TRBD1 as a possible D gene (7 bases). The CDR3 has 17 amino acids. CDR1 LGHNA and CDR2 YSLEER come from the germline V gene. Trimming pared 2 bases from V and 1 base from J, leaving 18 bases between. The CDR3 is CASSQNAIQGRSYEQYF. The CDR3 region has the DNA TGCGCCAGCAGCCAAAACGCAATACAGGGGAGGTCCTACGAGCAGTACTTC.

This clone was seen just once. This rearrangement joins TRBV5-1 to TRBJ2-1, with D perhaps TRBD1 (6 bases). Per germline, CDR1 SGHRS and CDR2 YFSETQ. The CDR3 runs 14 residues. Trimming took 4 bases from V and 9 from J, leaving 17 bases between them. CDR3 nucleotide sequence: TGCGCCAGCAGCCCAGGGGTGGGGGTAGGTGAGCAGTTCTTC. Translated, it gives CASSPGVGVGEQFF.

V is TRBV28 and J is TRBJ1-2; a possible D gene is TRBD1 (5 bases). Germline V gene sequence: CDR1 MDHEN, CDR2 SYDVKM. V was shortened by 7 bases and J by 4 bases, with 10 bases between the two germline ends. This CDR3 spans 12 amino acids. For the CDR3, the DNA is TGTGCCAGCATGGCAGGGTCCTATGGCTACACCTTC. Protein: CASMAGSYGYTF.

This chain uses TRBV30 with TRBJ1-1; D is possibly TRBD1 (5 bases). Germline CDR1 and CDR2: GTSNPN and SVGIG (reference sequence). The CDR3 contains 15 residues. V shed 4 bases and J shed 5 bases, with 20 bases lying between them. The DNA for the CDR3 is TGTGCCTGGAACCCGCGGAGGGGAGGCGATACTGAAGCTTTCTTT. Translation: CAWNPRRGGDTEAFF.

The chain is built from TRBV7-9 and TRBJ2-7, with TRBD2 as a possible D gene (6 bases). This CDR3 has 16 amino acids. CDR1 SEHNR and CDR2 FQNEAQ come from the germline V gene (reference sequence). The V and J ends lost 5 bases and 2 bases respectively, with 19 bases between them. CDR3 in amino acids: CASSTPTRSPAYEQYF. For the CDR3, the DNA is TGTGCCAGCAGCACGCCGACTAGATCTCCGGCCTACGAGCAGTACTTC.

V gene TRBV6-6 combines with J gene TRBJ2-5; 7 positions agree with TRBD2. V lost 6 bases to trimming and J lost 7 bases; unmatched junction nucleotides: 17. This CDR3 comprises 16 residues. Germline CDR1 and CDR2: MNHNY and SVGAGI (reference sequence). CDR3 in amino acids: CASRTPGLAASGTQYF. CDR3 nucleotide sequence: TGTGCCAGCAGGACGCCGGGGCTAGCGGCCAGCGGGACCCAGTACTTC.

The V gene is TRBV7-3, the J gene TRBJ2-1, with D perhaps matching TRBD2 (5 bases). The CDR3 runs to 16 residues. CDR1 and CDR2 (germline): SGHTA, FQGTGA. V was trimmed by 2 bases and J by 5 bases, leaving 16 bases between them. The CDR3 bases are TGTGCCAGCAGCTTAGGAGTGGGGAGAAGAAACAATGAGCAGTTCTTC. Translation: CASSLGVGRRNNEQFF.

The gene calls are TRBV6-6 and TRBJ2-1; TRBD1 agrees at 9 bases. Trimming cost V 6 bases and J 6 bases; bases outside gene matches: 9. CDR1 and CDR2 from the germline V gene are MNHNY and SVGAGI (reference sequence). This CDR3 has 15 residues. The CDR3 DNA follows: TGTGCCAGCAGAGACCGGGACAGGGTGACCAATGAGCAGTTCTTC. Protein sequence: CASRDRDRVTNEQFF.

V usage is TRBV13 and J usage is TRBJ2-1, with 7 bases that match TRBD1. The V and J ends lost 4 bases and 4 bases, in that order; junction bases with no gene match: 7. Germline values: CDR1 PRHDT, CDR2 FYEKMQ (reference sequence). The CDR3 has 15 residues. The CDR3 sequence is CASSYRQGKYNEQFF. The CDR3 DNA reads as TGTGCCAGCAGCTACCGACAGGGCAAATACAATGAGCAGTTCTTC.

V is TRBV30 and J is TRBJ2-6; no firm D call. Germline CDR1 and CDR2: GTSNPN and SVGIG (reference sequence). The V end was cut by 5 bases, the J end by 2 bases, with 10 bases between. CDR3 length equals 14 residues. The CDR3 reads CAWASLAGANVLTF. CDR3 bases: TGTGCCTGGGCATCACTCGCTGGGGCCAACGTCCTGACTTTC.

This clone has only one observation. Other nucleotide sequences from this sample produce the same CDR3. V is TRBV19 and J is TRBJ2-1; a possible D gene is TRBD2 (7 bases). Deletions cut 3 bases from V and 2 bases from J, with 17 bases between. The CDR3 has 17 residues. Germline lookup yields CDR1 LNHDA and CDR2 SQIVND (reference sequence). Written as DNA, the CDR3 is TGTGCCAGTAGTATTGTTGGGAGGGGGGGAGCCTACAATGAGCAGTTCTTC. It yields the protein CASSIVGRGGAYNEQFF.

The V and J genes are TRBV27 and TRBJ2-7, with 7 bases aligning to TRBD2. CDR1 MNHEY and CDR2 SMNVEV come from the germline V gene (reference sequence). The trim removed 2 bases at V and 3 bases at J, leaving 4 bases unmatched. The CDR3 spans 14 residues. Written as DNA, the CDR3 is TGTGCCAGCAGTTTAGGGGCGGGAGTCTACGAGCAGTACTTC. Translated: CASSLGAGVYEQYF.

This clone was seen a few times. The chain carries TRBV28 and TRBJ1-5; no clear D gene. CDR3 length equals 12 residues. Per germline, CDR1 MDHEN and CDR2 SYDVKM. V was clipped by 11 bases and J by 2 bases, with 10 bases between them. In DNA form, the CDR3 reads TGTGCCGGTTCCCGGGGCAATCAGCCCCAGCATTTT. Protein sequence: CAGSRGNQPQHF.

This chain uses TRBV19 with TRBJ1-1; D not resolved. The germline V gene has CDR1 LNHDA and CDR2 SQIVND (reference sequence). The germline V and J ends were trimmed by 8 bases and 5 bases, with 15 bases remaining between them. The CDR3 length is 13 residues. The CDR3 nucleotides are TGTGCCAGTGTCAAACACGGGGAAACTGAAGCTTTCTTT. It yields the protein CASVKHGETEAFF.